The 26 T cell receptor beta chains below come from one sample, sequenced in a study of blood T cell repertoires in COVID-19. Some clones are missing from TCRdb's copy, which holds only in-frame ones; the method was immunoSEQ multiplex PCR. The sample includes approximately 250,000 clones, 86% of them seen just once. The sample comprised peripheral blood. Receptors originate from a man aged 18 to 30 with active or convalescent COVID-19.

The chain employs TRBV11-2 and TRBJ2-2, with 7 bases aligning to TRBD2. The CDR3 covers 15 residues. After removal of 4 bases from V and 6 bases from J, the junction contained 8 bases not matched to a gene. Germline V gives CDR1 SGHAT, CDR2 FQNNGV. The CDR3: CASSSRTRRAGELFF. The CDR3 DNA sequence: TGTGCCAGCAGCTCCAGGACTAGAAGGGCCGGGGAGCTGTTTTTT.

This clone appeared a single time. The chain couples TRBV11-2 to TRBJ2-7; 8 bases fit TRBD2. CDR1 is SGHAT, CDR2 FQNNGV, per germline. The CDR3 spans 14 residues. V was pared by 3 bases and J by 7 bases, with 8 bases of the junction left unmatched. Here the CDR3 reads CASSFGSGEREQYF. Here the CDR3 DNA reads TGTGCCAGCAGCTTTGGTAGCGGGGAGCGAGAGCAGTACTTC.

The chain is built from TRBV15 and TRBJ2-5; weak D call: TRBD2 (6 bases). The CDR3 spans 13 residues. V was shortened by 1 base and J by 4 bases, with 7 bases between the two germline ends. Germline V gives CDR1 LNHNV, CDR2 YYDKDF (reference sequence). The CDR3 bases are TGTGCCACCAGCAGAGCGGGGGTAGAGACCCAGTACTTC. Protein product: CATSRAGVETQYF.

DNA for the CDR3: TGTGCCAGCACCTTCAGCGGCTCTGGAAACACCATATATTTT. Translation: CASTFSGSGNTIYF. The genes are TRBV6-5 and TRBJ1-3, with no clear D. Germline CDR1 is MNHEY and CDR2 is SVGAGI. The CDR3 has 14 residues. Trimming removed 7 bases from V and 0 bases from J, with 10 bases in between.

DNA of the CDR3: TGTGCCAGCAGCTCAACCGGGACTGCGAACACCGGGGAGCTGTTTTTT. Amino acids: CASSSTGTANTGELFF. J is TRBJ2-2 and V is TRBV7-2; the D gene is possibly TRBD2 (6 bases). The CDR3 is 16 amino acids. CDR1 and CDR2 (germline): SGHTA, FQGNSA. Deletions cut 4 bases from V and 0 bases from J, with 12 bases between.

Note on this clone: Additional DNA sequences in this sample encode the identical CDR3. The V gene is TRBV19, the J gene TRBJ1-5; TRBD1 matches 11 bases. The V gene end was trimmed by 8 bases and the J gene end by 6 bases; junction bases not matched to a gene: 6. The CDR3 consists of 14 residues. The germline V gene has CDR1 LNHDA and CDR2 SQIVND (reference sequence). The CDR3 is CASSGTGGGQPQHF. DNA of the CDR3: TGTGCCAGTTCCGGGACAGGGGGTGGTCAGCCCCAGCATTTT.

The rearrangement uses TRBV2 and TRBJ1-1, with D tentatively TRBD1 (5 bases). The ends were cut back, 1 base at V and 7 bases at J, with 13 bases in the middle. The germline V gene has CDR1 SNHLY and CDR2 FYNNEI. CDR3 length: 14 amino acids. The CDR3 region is CASSEVKGRGEAFF. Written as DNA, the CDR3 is TGTGCCAGCAGTGAAGTTAAGGGGCGGGGTGAAGCTTTCTTT. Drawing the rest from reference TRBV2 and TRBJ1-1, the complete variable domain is EPEVTQTPSHQVTQMGQEVILRCVPISNHLYFYWYRQILGQKVEFLVSFYNNEISEKSEIFDDQFSVERPDGSNFTLKIRSTKLEDSAMYFCASSEVKGRGEAFFGQGTRLTVV.

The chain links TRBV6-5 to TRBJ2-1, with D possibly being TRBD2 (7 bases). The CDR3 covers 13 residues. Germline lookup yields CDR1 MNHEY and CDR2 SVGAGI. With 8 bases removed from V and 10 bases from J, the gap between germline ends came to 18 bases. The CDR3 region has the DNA TGTGCCAGCGGGGGGGCAGGGGCGTTGGAGCAGTTCTTC. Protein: CASGGAGALEQFF.

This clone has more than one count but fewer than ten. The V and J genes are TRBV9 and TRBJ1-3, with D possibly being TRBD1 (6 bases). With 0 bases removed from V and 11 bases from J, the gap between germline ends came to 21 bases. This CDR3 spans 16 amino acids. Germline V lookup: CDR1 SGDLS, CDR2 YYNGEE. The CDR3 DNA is TGTGCCAGCAGCGTAGATCCTAGGACAGTCACTGGAGCCATATATTTT. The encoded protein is CASSVDPRTVTGAIYF. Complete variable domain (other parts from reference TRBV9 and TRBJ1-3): DSGVTQTPKHLITATGQRVTLRCSPRSGDLSVYWYQQSLDQGLQFLIQYYNGEERAKGNILERFSAQQFPDLHSELNLSSLELGDSALYFCASSVDPRTVTGAIYFGEGSWLTVV.

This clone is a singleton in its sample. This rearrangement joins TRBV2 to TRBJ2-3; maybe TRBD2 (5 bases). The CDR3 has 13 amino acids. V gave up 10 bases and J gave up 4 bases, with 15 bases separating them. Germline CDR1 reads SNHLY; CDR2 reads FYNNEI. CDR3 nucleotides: TGTGCCACCCTTGCTAGCAGCCCAGATACGCAGTATTTT. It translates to CATLASSPDTQYF.

CDR3: CASSYSSGRSSPLHF. The CDR3 region has the DNA TGTGCCAGCAGTTACTCATCAGGGAGGAGTTCACCCCTCCACTTT. V and J are TRBV6-5 and TRBJ1-6, with a weak D call TRBD1 (5 bases). Trimming left V 0 bases short and J 9 bases short, with 12 bases between. Germline CDR1 reads MNHEY; CDR2 reads SVGAGI. The length of the CDR3 is 15 residues.

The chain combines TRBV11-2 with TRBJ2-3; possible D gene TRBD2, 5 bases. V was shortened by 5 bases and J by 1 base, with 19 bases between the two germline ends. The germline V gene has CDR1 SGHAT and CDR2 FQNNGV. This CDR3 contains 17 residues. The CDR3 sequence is CASSPLPAAGGTDTQYF. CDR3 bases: TGTGCCAGCAGCCCCCTCCCAGCGGCCGGGGGCACAGATACGCAGTATTTT.

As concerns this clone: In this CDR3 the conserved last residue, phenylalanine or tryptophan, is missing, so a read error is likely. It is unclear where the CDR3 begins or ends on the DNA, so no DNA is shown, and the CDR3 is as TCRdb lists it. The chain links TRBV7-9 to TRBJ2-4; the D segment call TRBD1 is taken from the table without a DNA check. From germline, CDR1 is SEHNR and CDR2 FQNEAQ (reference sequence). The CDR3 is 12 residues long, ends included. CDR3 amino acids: CASSFWDRAASL.

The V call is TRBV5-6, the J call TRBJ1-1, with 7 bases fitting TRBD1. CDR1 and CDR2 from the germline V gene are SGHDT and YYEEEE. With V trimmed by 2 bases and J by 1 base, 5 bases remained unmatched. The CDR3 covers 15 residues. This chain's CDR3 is CASSLQGLPNTEAFF. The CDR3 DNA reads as TGTGCCAGCAGCTTACAGGGGCTACCGAACACTGAAGCTTTCTTT.

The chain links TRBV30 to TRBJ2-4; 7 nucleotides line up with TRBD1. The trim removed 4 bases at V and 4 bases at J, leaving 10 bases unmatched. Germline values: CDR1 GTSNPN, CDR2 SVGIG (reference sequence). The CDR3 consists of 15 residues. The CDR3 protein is CAWTRGGPGKNIQYF. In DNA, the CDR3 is TGTGCCTGGACCAGAGGGGGCCCAGGAAAAAACATTCAGTACTTC. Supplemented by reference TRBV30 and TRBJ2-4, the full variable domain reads SQTIHQWPATLVQPVGSPLSLECTVEGTSNPNLYWYRQAAGRGLQLLFYSVGIGQISSEVPQNLSASRPQDRQFILSSKKLLLSDSGFYLCAWTRGGPGKNIQYFGAGTRLSVL.

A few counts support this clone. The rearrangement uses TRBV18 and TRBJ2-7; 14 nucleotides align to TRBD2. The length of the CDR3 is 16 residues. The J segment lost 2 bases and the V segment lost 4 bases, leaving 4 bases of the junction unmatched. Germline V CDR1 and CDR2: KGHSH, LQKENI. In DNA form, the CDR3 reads TGTGCCAGCTCACTACAGGGACTAGCGGGAGCCTACGAGCAGTACTTC. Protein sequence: CASSLQGLAGAYEQYF.

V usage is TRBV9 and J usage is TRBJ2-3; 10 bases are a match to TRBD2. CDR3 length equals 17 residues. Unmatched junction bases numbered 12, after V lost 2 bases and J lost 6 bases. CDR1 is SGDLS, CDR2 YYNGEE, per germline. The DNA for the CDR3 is TGTGCCAGCAGCGTTGGGCTAGCGGGAGTAGTACGGGATACGCAGTATTTT. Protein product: CASSVGLAGVVRDTQYF.

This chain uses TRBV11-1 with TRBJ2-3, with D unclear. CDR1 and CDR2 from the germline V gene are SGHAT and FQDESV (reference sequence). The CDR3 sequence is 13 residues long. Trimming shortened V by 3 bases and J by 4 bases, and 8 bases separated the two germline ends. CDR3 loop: CASSFSDPDTQYF. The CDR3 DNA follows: TGTGCCAGCAGCTTCAGCGATCCAGATACGCAGTATTTT.

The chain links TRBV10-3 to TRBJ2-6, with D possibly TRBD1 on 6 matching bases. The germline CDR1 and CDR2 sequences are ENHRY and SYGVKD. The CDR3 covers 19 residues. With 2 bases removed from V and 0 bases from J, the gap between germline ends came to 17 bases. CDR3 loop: CAISERVGQGRSGANVLTF. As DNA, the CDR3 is TGTGCCATCAGTGAGAGGGTGGGGCAGGGGCGCTCTGGGGCCAACGTCCTGACTTTC.

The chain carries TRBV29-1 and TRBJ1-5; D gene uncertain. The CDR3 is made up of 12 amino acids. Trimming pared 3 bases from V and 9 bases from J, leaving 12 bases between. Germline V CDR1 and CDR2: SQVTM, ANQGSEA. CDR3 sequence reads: CSVEGSHGPQHF. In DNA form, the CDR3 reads TGCAGCGTTGAGGGGAGCCATGGGCCCCAGCATTTT.

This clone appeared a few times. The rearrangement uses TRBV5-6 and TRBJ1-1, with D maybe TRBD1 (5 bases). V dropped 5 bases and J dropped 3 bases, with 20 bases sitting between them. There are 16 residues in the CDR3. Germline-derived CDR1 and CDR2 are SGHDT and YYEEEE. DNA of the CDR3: TGTGCCAGCAGTTGGGACCCTAACTCGGGGGACACTGAAGCTTTCTTT. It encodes CASSWDPNSGDTEAFF. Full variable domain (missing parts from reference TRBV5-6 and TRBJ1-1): DAGVTQSPTHLIKTRGQQVTLRCSPKSGHDTVSWYQQALGQGPQFIFQYYEEEERQRGNFPDRFSGHQFPNYSSELNVNALLLGDSALYLCASSWDPNSGDTEAFFGQGTRLTVV.

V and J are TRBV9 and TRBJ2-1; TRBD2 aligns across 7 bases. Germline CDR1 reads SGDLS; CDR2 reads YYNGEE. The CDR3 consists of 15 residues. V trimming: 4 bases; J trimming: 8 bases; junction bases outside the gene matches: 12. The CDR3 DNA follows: TGTGCCAGCAGCCCGTTTATGGGCGGGAGCTATGAGCAGTTCTTC. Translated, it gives CASSPFMGGSYEQFF.

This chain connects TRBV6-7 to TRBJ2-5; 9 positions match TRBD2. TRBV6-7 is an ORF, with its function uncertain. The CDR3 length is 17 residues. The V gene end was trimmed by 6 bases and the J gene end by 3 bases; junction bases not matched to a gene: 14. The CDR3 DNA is TGTGCCAGCAGAACCGCTCCCCAGACTAGCGGAGAAGAGACCCAGTACTTC. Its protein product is CASRTAPQTSGEETQYF.

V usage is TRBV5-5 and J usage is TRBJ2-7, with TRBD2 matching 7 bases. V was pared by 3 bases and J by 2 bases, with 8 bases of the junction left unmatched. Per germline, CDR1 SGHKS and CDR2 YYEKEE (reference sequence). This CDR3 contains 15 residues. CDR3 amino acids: CASSWREGYPYEQYF. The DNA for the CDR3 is TGTGCCAGCAGCTGGAGGGAGGGGTATCCCTACGAGCAGTACTTC.

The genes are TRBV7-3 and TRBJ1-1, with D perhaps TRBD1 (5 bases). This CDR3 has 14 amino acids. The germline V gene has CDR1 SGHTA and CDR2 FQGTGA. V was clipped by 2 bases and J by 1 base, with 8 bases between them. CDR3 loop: CASSLLGPNTEAFF. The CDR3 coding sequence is TGTGCCAGCAGCTTACTGGGGCCGAACACTGAAGCTTTCTTT.

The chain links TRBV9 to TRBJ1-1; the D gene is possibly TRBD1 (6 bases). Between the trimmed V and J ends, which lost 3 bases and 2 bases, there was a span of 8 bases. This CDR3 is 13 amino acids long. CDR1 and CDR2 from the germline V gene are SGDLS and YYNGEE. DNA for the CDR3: TGTGCCAGCAGCGCAGGGGTAAACACTGAAGCTTTCTTT. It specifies CASSAGVNTEAFF. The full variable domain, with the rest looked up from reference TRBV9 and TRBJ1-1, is DSGVTQTPKHLITATGQRVTLRCSPRSGDLSVYWYQQSLDQGLQFLIQYYNGEERAKGNILERFSAQQFPDLHSELNLSSLELGDSALYFCASSAGVNTEAFFGQGTRLTVV.